This note documents a single T cell receptor (beta chain) sequence. This sample is part of a study of technical replicates of blood from several donors. Method: immunoSEQ multiplex PCR; TCRdb's copy keeps in-frame clones and lacks some. The sample includes about 75,000 clones, about 97% seen only once; the top ten take almost 0.3%. CDR1 is SNHLY and CDR2 is FYNNEI in the germline V gene. After removal of 4 bases from V and 13 bases from J, the junction contained 6 bases not matched to a gene. This CDR3 is built from 12 residues. Input material: T cells isolated from PBMCs. The sequence was collected from a human donor in good health. The V call is TRBV2, the J call TRBJ2-1, with TRBD1 matching 8 bases. CDR3 in DNA: TGTGCCAGCAGTGGTGACAGGGGCTCCCAGTTCTTC. It translates to CASSGDRGSQFF.